One T cell receptor (beta chain) is described in this entry. Profiled with immunoSEQ multiplex PCR; TCRdb holds only in-frame clones, not every one. The sample consists of 9,000 to 15,000 clones, around 93% of them appearing once. This sample was included in a study of technical replicates of blood from several donors. V was clipped by 1 base and J by 4 bases; unmatched bases: 8. This CDR3 contains 16 residues. Germline V gene data show CDR1 as SGHRS and CDR2 as YFSETQ. The chain links TRBV5-1 to TRBJ2-3, with TRBD2 identical over 8 bases. The source is a human donor in good health. Material for sequencing was PBMCs. The CDR3 here is CASSLRKRETADTQYF. For the CDR3, the DNA is TGCGCCAGCAGCTTGAGGAAGCGGGAGACCGCAGATACGCAGTATTTT.